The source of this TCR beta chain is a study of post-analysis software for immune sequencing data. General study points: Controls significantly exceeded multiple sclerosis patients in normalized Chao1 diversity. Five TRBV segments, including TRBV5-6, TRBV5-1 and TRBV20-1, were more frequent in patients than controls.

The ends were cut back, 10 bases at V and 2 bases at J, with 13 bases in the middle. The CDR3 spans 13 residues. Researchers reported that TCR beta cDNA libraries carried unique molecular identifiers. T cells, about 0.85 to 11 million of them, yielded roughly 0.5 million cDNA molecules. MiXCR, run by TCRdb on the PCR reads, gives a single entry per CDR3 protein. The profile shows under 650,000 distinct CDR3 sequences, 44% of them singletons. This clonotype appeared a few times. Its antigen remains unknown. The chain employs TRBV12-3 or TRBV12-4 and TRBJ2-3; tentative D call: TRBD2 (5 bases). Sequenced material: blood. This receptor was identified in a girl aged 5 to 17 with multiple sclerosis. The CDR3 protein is CATAAVDTDTQYF. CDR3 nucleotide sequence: TGTGCCACTGCAGCGGTAGACACAGATACGCAGTATTTT.